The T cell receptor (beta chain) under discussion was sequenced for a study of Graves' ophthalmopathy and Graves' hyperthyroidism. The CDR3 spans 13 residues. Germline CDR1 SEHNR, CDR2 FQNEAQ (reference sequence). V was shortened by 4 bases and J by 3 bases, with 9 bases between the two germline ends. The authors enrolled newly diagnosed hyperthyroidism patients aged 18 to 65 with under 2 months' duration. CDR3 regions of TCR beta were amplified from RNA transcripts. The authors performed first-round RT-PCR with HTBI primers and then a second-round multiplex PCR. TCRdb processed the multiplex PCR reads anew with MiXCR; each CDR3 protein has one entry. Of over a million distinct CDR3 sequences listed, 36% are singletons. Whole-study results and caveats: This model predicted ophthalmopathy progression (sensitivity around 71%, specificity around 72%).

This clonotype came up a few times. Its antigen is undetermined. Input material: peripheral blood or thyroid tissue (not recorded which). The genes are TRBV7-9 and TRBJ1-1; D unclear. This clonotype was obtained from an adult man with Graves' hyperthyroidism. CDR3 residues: CASSYTIDTEAFF. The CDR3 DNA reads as TGTGCCAGCAGCTACACGATAGACACTGAAGCTTTCTTT.